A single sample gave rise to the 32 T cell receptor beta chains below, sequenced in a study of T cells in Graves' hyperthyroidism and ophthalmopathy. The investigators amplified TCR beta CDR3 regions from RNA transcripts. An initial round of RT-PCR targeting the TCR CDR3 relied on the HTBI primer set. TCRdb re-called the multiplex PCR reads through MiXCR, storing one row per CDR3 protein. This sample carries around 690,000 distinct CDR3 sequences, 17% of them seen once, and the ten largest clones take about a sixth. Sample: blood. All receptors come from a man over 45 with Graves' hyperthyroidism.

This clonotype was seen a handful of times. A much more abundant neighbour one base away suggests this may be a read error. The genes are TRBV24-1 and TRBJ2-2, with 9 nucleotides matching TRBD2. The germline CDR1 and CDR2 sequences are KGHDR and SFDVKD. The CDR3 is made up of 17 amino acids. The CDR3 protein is CATSGPTSGSNTGEPFF. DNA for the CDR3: TGTGCCACCAGTGGTCCCACTAGCGGGTCGAACACCGGGGAGCCGTTTTTT.

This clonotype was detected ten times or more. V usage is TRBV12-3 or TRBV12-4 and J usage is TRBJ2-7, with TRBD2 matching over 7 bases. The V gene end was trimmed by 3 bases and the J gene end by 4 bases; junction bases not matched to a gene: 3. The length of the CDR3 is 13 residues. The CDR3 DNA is TGTGCCAGCAGTTTCCCGGGGGGATACGAGCAGTACTTC. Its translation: CASSFPGGYEQYF.

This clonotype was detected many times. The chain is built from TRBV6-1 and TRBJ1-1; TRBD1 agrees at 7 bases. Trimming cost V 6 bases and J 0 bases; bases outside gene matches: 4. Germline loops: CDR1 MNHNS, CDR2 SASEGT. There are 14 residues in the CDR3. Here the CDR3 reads CASRPDRVNTEAFF. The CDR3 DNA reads TGTGCCAGCAGACCTGACAGGGTGAACACTGAAGCTTTCTTT.

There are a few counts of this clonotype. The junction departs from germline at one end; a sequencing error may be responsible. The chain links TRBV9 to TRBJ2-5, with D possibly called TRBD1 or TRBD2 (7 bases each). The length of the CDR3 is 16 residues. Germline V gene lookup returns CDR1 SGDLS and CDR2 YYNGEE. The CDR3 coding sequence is TGTGCCAGCAGCACAGGGGCTAGCGGTCCTCAAGGGACCCAGTACTTC. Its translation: CASSTGASGPQGTQYF.

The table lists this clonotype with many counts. The CDR3 DNA sequence: TGTGCCAGCAGCCTACAAGCGGGAGTAGTTACGCAGTATTTT. It yields the protein CASSLQAGVVTQYF. This rearrangement joins TRBV28 to TRBJ2-3, with 8 positions matching TRBD2. Germline V gene sequence: CDR1 MDHEN, CDR2 SYDVKM. Trimming removed 6 bases from V and 8 bases from J; junction bases left unmatched: 10. The CDR3 is 14 amino acids. Together with reference TRBV28 and TRBJ2-3, the CDR3 gives the full variable domain: DVKVTQSSRYLVKRTGEKVFLECVQDMDHENMFWYRQDPGLGLRLIYFSYDVKMKEKGDIPEGYSVSREKKERFSLILESASTNQTSMYLCASSLQAGVVTQYFGPGTRLTVL.

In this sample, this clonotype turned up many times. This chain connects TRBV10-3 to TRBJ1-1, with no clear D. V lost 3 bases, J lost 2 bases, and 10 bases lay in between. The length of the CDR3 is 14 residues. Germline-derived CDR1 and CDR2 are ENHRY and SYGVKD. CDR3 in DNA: TGTGCCATCAGTGATTGGAGCATTAACACTGAAGCTTTCTTT. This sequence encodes CAISDWSINTEAFF.

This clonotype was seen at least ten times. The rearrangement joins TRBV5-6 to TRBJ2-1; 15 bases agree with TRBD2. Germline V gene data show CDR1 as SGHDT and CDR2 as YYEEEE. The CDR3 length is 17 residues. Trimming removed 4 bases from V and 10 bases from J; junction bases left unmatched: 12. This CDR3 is CASSAGLAGGYAWEQFF. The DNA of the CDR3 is TGTGCCAGCAGCGCGGGACTAGCGGGAGGTTATGCTTGGGAGCAGTTCTTC.

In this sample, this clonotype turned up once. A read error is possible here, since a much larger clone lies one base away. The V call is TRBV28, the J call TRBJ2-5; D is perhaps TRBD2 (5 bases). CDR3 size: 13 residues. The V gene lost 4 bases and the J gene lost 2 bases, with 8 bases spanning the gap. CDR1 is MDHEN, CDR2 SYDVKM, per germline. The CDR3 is CASSSREQETQYF. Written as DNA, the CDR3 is TGTGCCAGCAGTTCCCGGGAACAAGAGACCCAGTACTTC.

In DNA form, the CDR3 reads TGTGCCAGCAGTTCTCCCGGGGGGTACAACACTGAAGCTTTCTTT. It yields the protein CASSSPGGYNTEAFF. The J gene is TRBJ1-1, the V gene TRBV7-9, with a possible D match to TRBD1 (5 bases). Deletions cut 6 bases from V and 2 bases from J, with 16 bases between. The V gene's germline CDR1 is SEHNR and CDR2 FQNEAQ (reference sequence). The CDR3 has 15 residues.

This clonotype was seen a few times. CDR3 in amino acids: CASSTDTGEQYF. The CDR3 nucleotides are TGTGCCAGCAGTACCGACACCGGCGAGCAGTACTTC. The chain employs TRBV6-5 and TRBJ2-7; no reliable D call. CDR1 is MNHEY, CDR2 SVGAGI, per germline. Trimming took 5 bases from V and 6 from J, leaving 11 bases between them. The CDR3 extends over 12 amino acids.

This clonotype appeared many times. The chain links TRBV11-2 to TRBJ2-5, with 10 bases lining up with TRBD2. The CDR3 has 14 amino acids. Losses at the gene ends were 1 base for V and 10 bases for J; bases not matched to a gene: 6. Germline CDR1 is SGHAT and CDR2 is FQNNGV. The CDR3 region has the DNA TGTGCCAGCAGCTTAGTCCTAGCGGGGGCGAGCCAGTACTTC. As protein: CASSLVLAGASQYF.

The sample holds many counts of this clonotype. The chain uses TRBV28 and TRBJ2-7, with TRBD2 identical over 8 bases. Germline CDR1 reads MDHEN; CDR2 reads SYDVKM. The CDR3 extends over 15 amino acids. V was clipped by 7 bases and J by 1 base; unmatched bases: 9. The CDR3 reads CASNGPGLASYEQYF. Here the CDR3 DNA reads TGTGCCAGCAACGGTCCCGGACTAGCTTCCTACGAGCAGTACTTC.

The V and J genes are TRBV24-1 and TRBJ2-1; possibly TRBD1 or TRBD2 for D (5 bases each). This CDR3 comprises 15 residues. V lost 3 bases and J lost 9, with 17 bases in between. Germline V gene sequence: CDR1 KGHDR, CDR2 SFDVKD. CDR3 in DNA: TGTGCCACCAGTGATCCGGGACCGCGTTCTAGTGAGCAGTTCTTC. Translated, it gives CATSDPGPRSSEQFF.

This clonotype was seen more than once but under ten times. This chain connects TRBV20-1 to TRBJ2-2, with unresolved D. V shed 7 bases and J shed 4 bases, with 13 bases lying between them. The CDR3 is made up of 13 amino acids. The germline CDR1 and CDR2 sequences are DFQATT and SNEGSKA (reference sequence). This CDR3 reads CSVWGRATGELFF. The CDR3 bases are TGCAGTGTGTGGGGAAGAGCCACCGGGGAGCTGTTTTTT.

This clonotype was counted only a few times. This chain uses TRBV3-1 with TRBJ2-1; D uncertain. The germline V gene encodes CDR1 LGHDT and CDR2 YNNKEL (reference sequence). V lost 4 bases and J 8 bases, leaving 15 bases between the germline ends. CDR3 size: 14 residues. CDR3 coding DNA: TGTGCCAGCAGCCCTAGAAGCTACGCCGATGAGCAGTTCTTC. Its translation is CASSPRSYADEQFF.

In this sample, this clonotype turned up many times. DNA of the CDR3: TGTGCCAGCAGCTTCGAGGGAGACTATGGCTACACCTTC. Translating gives CASSFEGDYGYTF. This chain connects TRBV11-2 to TRBJ1-2, with D unresolved. The CDR3 is made up of 13 amino acids. V gave up 3 bases and J gave up 3 bases, with 8 bases separating them. Germline CDR1 is SGHAT and CDR2 is FQNNGV.

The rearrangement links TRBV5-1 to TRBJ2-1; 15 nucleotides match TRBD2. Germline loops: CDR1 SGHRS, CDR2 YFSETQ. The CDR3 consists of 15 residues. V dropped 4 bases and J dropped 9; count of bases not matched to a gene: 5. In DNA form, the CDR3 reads TGCGCCAGCAGCACGGGACTAGCGGGAGGTGCTGAGCAGTTCTTC. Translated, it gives CASSTGLAGGAEQFF.

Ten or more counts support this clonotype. The CDR3 sequence: CASSKGGTYEQYF. CDR3 nucleotide sequence: TGTGCCAGCAGCAAGGGCGGCACCTACGAGCAGTACTTC. V is TRBV7-3 and J is TRBJ2-7; D call uncertain. The CDR3 is 13 amino acids. V was trimmed by 5 bases and J by 2 bases, leaving 10 bases between them. Germline lookup yields CDR1 SGHTA and CDR2 FQGTGA.

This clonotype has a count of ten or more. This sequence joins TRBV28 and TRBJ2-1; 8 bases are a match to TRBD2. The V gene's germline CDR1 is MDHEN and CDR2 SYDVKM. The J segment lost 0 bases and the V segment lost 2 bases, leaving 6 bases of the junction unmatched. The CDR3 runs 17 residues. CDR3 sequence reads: CASSLLAGRSSYNEQFF. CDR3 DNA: TGTGCCAGCAGTTTACTAGCGGGTAGGAGCTCCTACAATGAGCAGTTCTTC.

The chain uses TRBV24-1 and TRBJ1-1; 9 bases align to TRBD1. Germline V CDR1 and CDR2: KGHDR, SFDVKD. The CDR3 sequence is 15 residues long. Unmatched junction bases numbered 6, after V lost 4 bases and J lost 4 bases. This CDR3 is CATSDSGQGLTEAFF. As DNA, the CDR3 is TGTGCCACCAGTGACTCGGGACAGGGACTCACTGAAGCTTTCTTT.

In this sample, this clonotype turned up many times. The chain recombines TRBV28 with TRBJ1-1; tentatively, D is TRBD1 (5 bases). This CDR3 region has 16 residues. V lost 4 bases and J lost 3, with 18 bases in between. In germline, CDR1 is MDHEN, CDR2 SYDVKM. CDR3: CASSWGLGPLDTEAFF. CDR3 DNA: TGTGCCAGCAGTTGGGGATTGGGACCGTTAGACACTGAAGCTTTCTTT.

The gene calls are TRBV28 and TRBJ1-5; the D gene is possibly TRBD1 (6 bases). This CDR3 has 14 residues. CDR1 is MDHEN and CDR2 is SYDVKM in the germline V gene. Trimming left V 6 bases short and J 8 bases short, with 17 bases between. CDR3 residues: CASSMTGTSKPQHF. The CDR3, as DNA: TGTGCCAGCAGCATGACCGGGACATCTAAGCCCCAGCATTTT.

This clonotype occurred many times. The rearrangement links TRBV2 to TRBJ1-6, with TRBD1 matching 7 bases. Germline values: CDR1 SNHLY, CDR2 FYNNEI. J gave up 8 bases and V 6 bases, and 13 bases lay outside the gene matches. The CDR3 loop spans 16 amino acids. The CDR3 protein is CASSPDRSRLYSPLHF. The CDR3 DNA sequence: TGTGCCAGCAGCCCGGACAGGAGCCGTTTGTATTCACCCCTCCACTTT.

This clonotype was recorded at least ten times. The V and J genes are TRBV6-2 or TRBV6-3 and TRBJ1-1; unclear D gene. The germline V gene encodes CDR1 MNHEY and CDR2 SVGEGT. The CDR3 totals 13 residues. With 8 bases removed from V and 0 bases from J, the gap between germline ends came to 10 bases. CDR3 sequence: CASLEGVNTEAFF. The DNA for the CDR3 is TGTGCCAGCCTGGAAGGTGTGAACACTGAAGCTTTCTTT.

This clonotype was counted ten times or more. DNA for the CDR3: TGTGCCAGCAGCCTGGCGGGGCGGGAGGGAGATACGCAGTATTTT. It encodes CASSLAGREGDTQYF. The chain has TRBV11-2 and TRBJ2-3; TRBD2 agrees at 9 bases. CDR1 and CDR2 (germline): SGHAT, FQNNGV. The CDR3 is 15 residues long. The trim removed 5 bases at V and 5 bases at J, leaving 8 bases unmatched.

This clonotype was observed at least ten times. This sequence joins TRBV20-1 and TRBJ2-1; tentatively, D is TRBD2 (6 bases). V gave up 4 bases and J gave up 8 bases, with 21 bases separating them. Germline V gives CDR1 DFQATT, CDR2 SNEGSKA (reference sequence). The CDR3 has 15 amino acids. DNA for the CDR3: TGCAGTGCTACCCGCCGGAGGGGCGGTCAAGATGAGCAGTTCTTC. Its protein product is CSATRRRGGQDEQFF.

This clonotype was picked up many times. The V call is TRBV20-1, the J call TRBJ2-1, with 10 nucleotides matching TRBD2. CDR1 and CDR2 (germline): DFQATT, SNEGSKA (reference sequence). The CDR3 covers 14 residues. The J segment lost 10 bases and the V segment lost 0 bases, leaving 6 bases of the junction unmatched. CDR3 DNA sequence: TGCAGTGCTAGAGATCAGGGACTAGCGTTGGAGCAGTTCTTC. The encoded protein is CSARDQGLALEQFF.

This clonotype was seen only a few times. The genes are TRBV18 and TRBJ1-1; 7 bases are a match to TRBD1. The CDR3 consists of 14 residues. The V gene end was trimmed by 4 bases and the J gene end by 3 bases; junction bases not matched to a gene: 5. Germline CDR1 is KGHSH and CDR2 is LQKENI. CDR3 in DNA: TGTGCCAGCTCACTTTCCAGGGGGTACACTGAAGCTTTCTTT. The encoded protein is CASSLSRGYTEAFF.

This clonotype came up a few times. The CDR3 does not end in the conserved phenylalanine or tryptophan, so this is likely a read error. CDR3 sequence reads: CASSFGQGALNEQYY. In DNA, the CDR3 is TGTGCCAGCAGCTTCGGACAGGGGGCGCTGAACGAGCAGTACTAC. The V and J genes are TRBV7-2 and TRBJ2-7; 11 bases line up with TRBD1. The CDR3 covers 15 residues. V shed 3 bases, J shed 5 bases, and the junction held 6 bases outside the gene matches. Looked up from germline, CDR1 is SGHTA and CDR2 is FQGNSA.

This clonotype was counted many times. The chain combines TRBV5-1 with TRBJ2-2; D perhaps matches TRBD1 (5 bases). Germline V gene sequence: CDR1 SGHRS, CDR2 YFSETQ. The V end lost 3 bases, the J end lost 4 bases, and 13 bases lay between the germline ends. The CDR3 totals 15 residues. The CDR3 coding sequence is TGCGCCAGCAGCTATGAACAGGCAACCACCGGGGAGCTGTTTTTT. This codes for CASSYEQATTGELFF.

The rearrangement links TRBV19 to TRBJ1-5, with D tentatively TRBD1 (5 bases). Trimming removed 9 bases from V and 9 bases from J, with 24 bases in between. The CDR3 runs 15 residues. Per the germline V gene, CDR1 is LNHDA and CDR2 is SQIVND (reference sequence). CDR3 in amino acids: CARSPGTGHWWPQHF. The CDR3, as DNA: TGTGCCAGAAGTCCAGGGACGGGCCATTGGTGGCCCCAGCATTTT.

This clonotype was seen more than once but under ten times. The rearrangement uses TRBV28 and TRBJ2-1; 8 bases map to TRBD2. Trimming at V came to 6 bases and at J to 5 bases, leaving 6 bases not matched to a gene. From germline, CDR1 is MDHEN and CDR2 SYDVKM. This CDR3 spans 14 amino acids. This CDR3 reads CASSFSGINNEQFF. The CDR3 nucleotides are TGTGCCAGCAGCTTTAGCGGGATTAACAATGAGCAGTTCTTC.